Below, one TCR beta chain is given with its context. Germline V gene lookup returns CDR1 GTSNPN and CDR2 SVGIG (reference sequence). The CDR3 sequence is 15 residues long. V dropped 1 base and J dropped 8 bases, with 17 bases sitting between them. The data were obtained in a study of blood T cell repertoires in COVID-19. Whole-study context: COVID-19 samples from acute and convalescent phases originated in the United States, Italy and Spain.

Original analysis: For nucleated cells, counts were estimated from reference gene primer amplification. TCRdb keeps only in-frame clones here, not all; method: immunoSEQ multiplex PCR. V, J and clone size were drawn from that table, and D and trimming were deduced from the DNA. The sample includes some 460,000 clones, about nine tenths of them seen just once. This rearrangement joins TRBV30 to TRBJ2-2; D is perhaps TRBD1 (6 bases). This TCR was recovered from a woman under 30 who had recovered from COVID-19. What was sequenced was PBMCs or T cells enriched from blood (not recorded which). The CDR3 DNA sequence: TGTGCCTGGAGTGAAAGGGACACCCCGGGGGGGGAGCTGTTTTTT. Translating gives CAWSERDTPGGELFF.